This T cell receptor beta chain was captured in a study of blood T cell repertoires in COVID-19. Study-wide background: Both acute and convalescent COVID-19 samples were obtained from the United States, Italy and Spain. In each case, the material was cDNA or gDNA derived from T cells, B-cell-depleted T cells, or PBMCs.

Measured with immunoSEQ multiplex PCR; TCRdb has only the in-frame clones, and not every one. Among 250,000 to 350,000 clones, over 85% were seen once, and the ten largest hold approximately 2.5%. Only one count was recorded for this clone. The CDR3 length is 13 residues. The V end lost 3 bases, the J end lost 8 bases, and 11 bases lay between the germline ends. The germline CDR1 and CDR2 sequences are LGHNA and YNFKEQ. The sequenced material came from PBMCs or T cells enriched from blood (not recorded which). This TCR was sampled from a man aged 55 to 70 who had recovered from COVID-19. The chain carries TRBV4-2 and TRBJ1-3; D unclear. The CDR3 nucleotides are TGTGCCAGCAGCCAGCCTCAAGAGGACACCATATATTTT. Amino acids: CASSQPQEDTIYF.